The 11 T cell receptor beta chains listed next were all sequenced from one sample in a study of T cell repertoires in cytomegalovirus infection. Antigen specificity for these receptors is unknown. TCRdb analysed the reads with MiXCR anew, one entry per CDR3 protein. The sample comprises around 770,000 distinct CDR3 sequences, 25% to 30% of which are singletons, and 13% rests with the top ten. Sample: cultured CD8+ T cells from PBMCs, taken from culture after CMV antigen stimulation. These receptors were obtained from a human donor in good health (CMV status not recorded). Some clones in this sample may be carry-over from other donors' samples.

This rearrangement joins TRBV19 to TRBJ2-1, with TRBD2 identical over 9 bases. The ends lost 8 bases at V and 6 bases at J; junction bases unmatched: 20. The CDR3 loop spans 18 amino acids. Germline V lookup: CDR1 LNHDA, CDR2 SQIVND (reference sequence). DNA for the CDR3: TGTGCCAGTTCCCCAGGTGGCGCGGGGGGGCCTGAGTTCAATGAGCAGTTCTTC. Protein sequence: CASSPGGAGGPEFNEQFF.

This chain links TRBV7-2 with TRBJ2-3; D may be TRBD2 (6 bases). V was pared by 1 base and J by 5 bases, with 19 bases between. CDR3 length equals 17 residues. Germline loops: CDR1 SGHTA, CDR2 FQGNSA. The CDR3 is CASSLDWGDPLGDTQYF. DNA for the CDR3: TGTGCCAGCAGCTTAGATTGGGGGGATCCTCTGGGAGATACGCAGTATTTT.

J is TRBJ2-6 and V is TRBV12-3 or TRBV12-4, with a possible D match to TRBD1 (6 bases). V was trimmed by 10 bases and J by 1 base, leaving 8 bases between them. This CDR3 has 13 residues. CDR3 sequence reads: CATTGSGANVLTF. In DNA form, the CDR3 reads TGTGCCACCACAGGGTCTGGGGCCAACGTCCTGACTTTC.

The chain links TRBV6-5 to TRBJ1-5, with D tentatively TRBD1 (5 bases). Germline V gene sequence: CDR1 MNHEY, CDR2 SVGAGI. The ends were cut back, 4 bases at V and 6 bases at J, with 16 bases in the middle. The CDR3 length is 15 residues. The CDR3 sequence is CASSSGGKTGQPQHF. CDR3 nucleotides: TGTGCCAGCAGTTCCGGGGGGAAGACTGGTCAGCCCCAGCATTTT.

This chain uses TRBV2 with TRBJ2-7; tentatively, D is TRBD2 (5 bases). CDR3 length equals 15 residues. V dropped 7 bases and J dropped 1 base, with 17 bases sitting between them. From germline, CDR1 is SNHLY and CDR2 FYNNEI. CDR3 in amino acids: CASNPPGERSYEQYF. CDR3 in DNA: TGTGCCAGCAACCCCCCCGGGGAGAGGTCCTACGAGCAGTACTTC. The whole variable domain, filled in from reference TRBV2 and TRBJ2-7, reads EPEVTQTPSHQVTQMGQEVILRCVPISNHLYFYWYRQILGQKVEFLVSFYNNEISEKSEIFDDQFSVERPDGSNFTLKIRSTKLEDSAMYFCASNPPGERSYEQYFGPGTRLTVT.

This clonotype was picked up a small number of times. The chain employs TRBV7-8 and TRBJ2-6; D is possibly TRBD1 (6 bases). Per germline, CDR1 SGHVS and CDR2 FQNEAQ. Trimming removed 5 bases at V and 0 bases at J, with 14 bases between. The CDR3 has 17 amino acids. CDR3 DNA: TGTGCCAGCAGCGAGACAGGCGAGAGCTCTGGGGCCAACGTCCTGACTTTC. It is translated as CASSETGESSGANVLTF.

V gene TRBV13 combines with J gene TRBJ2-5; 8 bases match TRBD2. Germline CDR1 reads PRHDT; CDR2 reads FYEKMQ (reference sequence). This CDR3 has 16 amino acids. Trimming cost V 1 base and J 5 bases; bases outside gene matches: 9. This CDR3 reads CASSLVGAGVDETQYF. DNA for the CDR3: TGTGCCAGCAGCTTAGTTGGAGCGGGGGTTGATGAGACCCAGTACTTC.

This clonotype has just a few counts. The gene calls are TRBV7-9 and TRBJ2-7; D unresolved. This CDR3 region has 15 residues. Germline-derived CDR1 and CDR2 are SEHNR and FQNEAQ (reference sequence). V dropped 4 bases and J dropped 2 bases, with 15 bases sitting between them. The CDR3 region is CASSSSGRRAYEQYF. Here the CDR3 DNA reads TGTGCCAGCAGCTCCTCTGGCCGTCGGGCCTACGAGCAGTACTTC.

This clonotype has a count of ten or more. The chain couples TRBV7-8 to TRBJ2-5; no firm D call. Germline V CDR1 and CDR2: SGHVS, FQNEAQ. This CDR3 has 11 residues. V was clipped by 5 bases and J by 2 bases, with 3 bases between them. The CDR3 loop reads CASSVQETQYF. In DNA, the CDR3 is TGTGCCAGCAGCGTTCAAGAGACCCAGTACTTC. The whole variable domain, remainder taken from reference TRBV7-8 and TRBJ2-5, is GAGVSQSPRYKVAKRGQDVALRCDPISGHVSLFWYQQALGQGPEFLTYFQNEAQLDKSGLPSDRFFAERPEGSVSTLKIQRTQQEDSAVYLCASSVQETQYFGPGTRLLVL.

The CDR3, as DNA: TGTGCCAGCAGTTACGGTACAGGGGGCGAAGGTAATTCACCCCTCCACTTT. Its translation: CASSYGTGGEGNSPLHF. The chain is built from TRBV6-5 and TRBJ1-6, with 9 bases that match TRBD1. The CDR3 totals 17 residues. Germline loops: CDR1 MNHEY, CDR2 SVGAGI. V shed 2 bases and J 6 bases; nucleotides not matched to a gene: 8.

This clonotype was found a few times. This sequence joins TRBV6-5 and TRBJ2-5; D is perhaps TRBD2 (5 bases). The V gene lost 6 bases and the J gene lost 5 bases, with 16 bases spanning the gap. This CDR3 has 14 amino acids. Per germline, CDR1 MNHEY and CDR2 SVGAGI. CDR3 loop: CASSHQSRTETQYF. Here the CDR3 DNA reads TGTGCCAGCAGCCACCAGTCTAGGACTGAGACCCAGTACTTC.